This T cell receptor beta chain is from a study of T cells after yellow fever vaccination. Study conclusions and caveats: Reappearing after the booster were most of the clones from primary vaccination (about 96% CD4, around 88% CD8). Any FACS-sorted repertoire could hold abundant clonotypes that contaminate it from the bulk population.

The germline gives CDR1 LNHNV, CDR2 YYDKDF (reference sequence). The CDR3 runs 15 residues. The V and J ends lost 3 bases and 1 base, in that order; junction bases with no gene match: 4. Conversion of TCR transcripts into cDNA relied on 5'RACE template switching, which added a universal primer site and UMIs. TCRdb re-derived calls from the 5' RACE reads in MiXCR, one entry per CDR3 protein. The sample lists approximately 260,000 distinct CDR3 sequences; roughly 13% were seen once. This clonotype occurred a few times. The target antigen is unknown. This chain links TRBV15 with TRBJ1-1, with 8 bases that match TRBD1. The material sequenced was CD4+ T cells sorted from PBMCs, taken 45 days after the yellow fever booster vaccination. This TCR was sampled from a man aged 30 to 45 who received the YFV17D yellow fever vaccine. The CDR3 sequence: CATSRRTGTNTEAFF. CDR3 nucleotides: TGTGCCACCAGCAGGAGGACAGGGACGAACACTGAAGCTTTCTTT.